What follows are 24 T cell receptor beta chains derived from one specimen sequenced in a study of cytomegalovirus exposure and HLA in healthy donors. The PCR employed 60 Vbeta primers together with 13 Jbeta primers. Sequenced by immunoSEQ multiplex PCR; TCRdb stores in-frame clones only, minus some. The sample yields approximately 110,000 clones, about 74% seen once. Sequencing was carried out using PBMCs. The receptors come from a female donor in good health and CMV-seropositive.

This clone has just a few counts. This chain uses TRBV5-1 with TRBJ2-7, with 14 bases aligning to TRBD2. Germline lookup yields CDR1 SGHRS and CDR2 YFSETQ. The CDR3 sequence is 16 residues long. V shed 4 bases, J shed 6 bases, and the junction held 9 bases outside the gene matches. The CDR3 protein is CASSQGTSGRLGEQYF. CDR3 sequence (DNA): TGCGCCAGCAGCCAAGGGACTAGCGGGAGACTGGGCGAGCAGTACTTC. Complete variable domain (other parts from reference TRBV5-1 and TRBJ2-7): KAGVTQTPRYLIKTRGQQVTLSCSPISGHRSVSWYQQTPGQGLQFLFEYFSETQRNKGNFPGRFSGRQFSNSRSEMNVSTLELGDSALYLCASSQGTSGRLGEQYFGPGTRLTVT.

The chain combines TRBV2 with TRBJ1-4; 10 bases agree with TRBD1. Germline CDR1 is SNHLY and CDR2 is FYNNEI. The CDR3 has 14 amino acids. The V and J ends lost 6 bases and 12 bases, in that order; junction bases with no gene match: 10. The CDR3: CASRWTGGTLQLFF. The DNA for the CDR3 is TGTGCCAGCAGATGGACAGGGGGGACTTTACAACTGTTTTTT.

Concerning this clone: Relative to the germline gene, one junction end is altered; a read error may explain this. The CDR3 loop is CAWGVHGGETQYF. CDR3 coding DNA: TGTGCCTGGGGTGTACACGGAGGGGAGACCCAGTACTTC. The chain employs TRBV30 and TRBJ2-5; possibly TRBD2 for D (6 bases). The V gene's germline CDR1 is GTSNPN and CDR2 SVGIG (reference sequence). The CDR3 is 13 amino acids.

The CDR3 DNA sequence: TGTGCCAGCGCCAACCCCGAGGGGGTGAGGGCTGAAGCTTTCTTT. This translates into CASANPEGVRAEAFF. J is TRBJ1-1 and V is TRBV28; possible D gene TRBD1, 6 bases. This CDR3 is built from 15 residues. CDR1 and CDR2 (germline): MDHEN, SYDVKM. The V gene lost 8 bases and the J gene lost 6 bases, with 22 bases spanning the gap.

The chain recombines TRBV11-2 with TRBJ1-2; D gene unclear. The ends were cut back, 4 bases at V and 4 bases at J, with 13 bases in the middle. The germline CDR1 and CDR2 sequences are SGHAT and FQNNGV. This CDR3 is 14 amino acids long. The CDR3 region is CASSSTGGTYGYTF. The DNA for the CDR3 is TGTGCCAGCAGCTCAACGGGAGGAACCTATGGCTACACCTTC.

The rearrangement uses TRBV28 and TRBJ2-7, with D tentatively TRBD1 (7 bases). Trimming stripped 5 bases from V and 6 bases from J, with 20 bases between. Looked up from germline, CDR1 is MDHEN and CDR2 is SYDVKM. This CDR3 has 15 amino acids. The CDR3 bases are TGTGCCAGCAGTACCTCAGGAGGGGGCCCGTTCGAGCAGTACTTC. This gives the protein CASSTSGGGPFEQYF.

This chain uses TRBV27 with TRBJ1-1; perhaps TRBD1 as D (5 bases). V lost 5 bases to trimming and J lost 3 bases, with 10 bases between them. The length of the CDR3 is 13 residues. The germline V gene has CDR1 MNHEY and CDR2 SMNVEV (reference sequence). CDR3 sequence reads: CASSLGLDTEAFF. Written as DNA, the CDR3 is TGTGCCAGCAGTCTGGGACTGGACACTGAAGCTTTCTTT.

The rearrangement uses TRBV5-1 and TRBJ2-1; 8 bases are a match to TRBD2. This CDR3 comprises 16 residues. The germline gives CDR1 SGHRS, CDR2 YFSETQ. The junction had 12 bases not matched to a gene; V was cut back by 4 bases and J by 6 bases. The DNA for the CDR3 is TGCGCCAGCAGCCCAACCTGGGCGGGAGGTCTCAATGAGCAGTTCTTC. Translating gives CASSPTWAGGLNEQFF.

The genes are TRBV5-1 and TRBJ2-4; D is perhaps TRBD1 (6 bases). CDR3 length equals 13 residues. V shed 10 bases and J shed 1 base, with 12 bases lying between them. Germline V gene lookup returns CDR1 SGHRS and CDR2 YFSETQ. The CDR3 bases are TGCGCCTCTCGACAGGATGCCAAAAACATTCAGTACTTC. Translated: CASRQDAKNIQYF.

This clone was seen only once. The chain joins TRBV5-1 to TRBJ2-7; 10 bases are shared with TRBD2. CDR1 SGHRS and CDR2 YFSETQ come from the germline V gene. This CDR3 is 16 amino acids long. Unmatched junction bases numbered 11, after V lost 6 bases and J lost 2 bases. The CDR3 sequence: CASKISGGSITYEQYF. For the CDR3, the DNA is TGCGCCAGCAAAATTAGCGGGGGGTCTATTACCTACGAGCAGTACTTC.

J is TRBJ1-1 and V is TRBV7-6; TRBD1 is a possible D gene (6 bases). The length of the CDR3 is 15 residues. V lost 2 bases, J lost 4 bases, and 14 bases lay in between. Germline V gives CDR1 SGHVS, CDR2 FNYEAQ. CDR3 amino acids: CASSLRDTFLTEAFF. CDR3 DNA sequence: TGTGCCAGCAGCTTACGGGACACCTTCCTCACTGAAGCTTTCTTT.

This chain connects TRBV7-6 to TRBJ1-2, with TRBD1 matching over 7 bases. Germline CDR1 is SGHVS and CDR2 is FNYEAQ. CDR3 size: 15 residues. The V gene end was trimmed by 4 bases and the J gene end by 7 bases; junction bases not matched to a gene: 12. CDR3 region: CASSSHPTGARGYTF. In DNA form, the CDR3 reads TGTGCCAGCAGCTCCCACCCAACAGGGGCCCGTGGCTACACCTTC.

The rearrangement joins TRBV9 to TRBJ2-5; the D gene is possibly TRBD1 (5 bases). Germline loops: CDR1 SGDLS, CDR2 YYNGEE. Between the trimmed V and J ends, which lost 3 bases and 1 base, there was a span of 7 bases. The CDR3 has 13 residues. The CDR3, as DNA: TGTGCCAGCAGCGGGGGCGGCCAAGAGACCCAGTACTTC. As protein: CASSGGGQETQYF.

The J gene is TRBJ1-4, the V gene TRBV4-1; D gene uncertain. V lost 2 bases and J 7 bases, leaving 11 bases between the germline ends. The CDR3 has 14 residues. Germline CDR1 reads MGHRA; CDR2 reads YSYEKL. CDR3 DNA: TGCGCCAGCAGCCAACGTGGTAGCAGTGAAAAACTGTTTTTT. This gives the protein CASSQRGSSEKLFF.

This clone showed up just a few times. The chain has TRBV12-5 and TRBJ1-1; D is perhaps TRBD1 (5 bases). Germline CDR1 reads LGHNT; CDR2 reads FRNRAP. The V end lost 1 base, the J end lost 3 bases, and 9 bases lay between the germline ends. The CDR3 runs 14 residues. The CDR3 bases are TGTGCTAGTGGTTTGGGAACAGGATACACTGAAGCTTTCTTT. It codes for CASGLGTGYTEAFF.

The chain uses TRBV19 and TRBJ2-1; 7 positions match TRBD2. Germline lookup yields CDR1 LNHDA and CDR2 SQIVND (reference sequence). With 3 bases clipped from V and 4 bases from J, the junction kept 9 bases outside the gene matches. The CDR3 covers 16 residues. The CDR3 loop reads CASSIQASGSYNEQFF. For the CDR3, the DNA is TGTGCCAGTAGTATTCAGGCTAGCGGTTCGTACAATGAGCAGTTCTTC.

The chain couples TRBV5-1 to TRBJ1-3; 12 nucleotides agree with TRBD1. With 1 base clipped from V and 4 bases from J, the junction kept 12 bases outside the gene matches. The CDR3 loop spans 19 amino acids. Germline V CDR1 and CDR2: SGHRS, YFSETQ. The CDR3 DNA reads TGCGCCAGCAGCTTGACCCCGGGACAGGGGGCGCAACCCGGAAACACCATATATTTT. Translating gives CASSLTPGQGAQPGNTIYF.

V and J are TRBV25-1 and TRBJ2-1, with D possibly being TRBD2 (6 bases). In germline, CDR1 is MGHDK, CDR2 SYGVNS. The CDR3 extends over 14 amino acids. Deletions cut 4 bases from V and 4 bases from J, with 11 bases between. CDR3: CASSGGTAYNEQFF. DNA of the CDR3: TGTGCCAGCAGTGGTGGGACTGCATACAATGAGCAGTTCTTC.

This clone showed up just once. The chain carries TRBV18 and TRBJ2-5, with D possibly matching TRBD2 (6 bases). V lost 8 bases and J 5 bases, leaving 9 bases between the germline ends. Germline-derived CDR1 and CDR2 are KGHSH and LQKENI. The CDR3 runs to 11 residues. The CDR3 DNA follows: TGTGCCAGCGGAGGGGTGGAGACCCAGTACTTC. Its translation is CASGGVETQYF.

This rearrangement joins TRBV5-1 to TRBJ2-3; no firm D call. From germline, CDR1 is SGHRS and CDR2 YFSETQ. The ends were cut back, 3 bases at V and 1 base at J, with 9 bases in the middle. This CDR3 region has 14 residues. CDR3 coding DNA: TGCGCCAGCAGCTCCACACACCGCACAGATACGCAGTATTTT. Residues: CASSSTHRTDTQYF.

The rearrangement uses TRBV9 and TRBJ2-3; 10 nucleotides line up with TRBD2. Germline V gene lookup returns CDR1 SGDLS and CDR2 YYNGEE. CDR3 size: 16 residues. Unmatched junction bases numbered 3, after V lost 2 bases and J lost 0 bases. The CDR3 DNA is TGTGCCAGCAGCGTGGGACTAGCGATGAGCACAGATACGCAGTATTTT. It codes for CASSVGLAMSTDTQYF.

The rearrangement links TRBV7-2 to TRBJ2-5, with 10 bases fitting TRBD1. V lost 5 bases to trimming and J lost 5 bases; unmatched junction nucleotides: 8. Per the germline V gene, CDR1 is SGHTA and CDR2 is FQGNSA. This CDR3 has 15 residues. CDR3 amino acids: CASSPRQGARETQYF. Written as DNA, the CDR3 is TGTGCCAGCAGCCCTAGACAGGGGGCAAGGGAGACCCAGTACTTC.

DNA for the CDR3: TGTGCCAGCAGTTTTAGGACTAGCATATCCGGGGAGCTGTTTTTT. Translation: CASSFRTSISGELFF. The chain is built from TRBV7-9 and TRBJ2-2, with 8 positions matching TRBD2. V dropped 6 bases and J dropped 6; count of bases not matched to a gene: 9. The germline V gene encodes CDR1 SEHNR and CDR2 FQNEAQ (reference sequence). The length of the CDR3 is 15 residues.

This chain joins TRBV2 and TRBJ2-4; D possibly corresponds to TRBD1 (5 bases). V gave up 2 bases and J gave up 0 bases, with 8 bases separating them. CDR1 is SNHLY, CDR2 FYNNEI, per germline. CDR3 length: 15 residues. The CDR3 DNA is TGTGCCAGCAGTGAAAAGGGGTTAGCCAAAAACATTCAGTACTTC. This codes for CASSEKGLAKNIQYF.